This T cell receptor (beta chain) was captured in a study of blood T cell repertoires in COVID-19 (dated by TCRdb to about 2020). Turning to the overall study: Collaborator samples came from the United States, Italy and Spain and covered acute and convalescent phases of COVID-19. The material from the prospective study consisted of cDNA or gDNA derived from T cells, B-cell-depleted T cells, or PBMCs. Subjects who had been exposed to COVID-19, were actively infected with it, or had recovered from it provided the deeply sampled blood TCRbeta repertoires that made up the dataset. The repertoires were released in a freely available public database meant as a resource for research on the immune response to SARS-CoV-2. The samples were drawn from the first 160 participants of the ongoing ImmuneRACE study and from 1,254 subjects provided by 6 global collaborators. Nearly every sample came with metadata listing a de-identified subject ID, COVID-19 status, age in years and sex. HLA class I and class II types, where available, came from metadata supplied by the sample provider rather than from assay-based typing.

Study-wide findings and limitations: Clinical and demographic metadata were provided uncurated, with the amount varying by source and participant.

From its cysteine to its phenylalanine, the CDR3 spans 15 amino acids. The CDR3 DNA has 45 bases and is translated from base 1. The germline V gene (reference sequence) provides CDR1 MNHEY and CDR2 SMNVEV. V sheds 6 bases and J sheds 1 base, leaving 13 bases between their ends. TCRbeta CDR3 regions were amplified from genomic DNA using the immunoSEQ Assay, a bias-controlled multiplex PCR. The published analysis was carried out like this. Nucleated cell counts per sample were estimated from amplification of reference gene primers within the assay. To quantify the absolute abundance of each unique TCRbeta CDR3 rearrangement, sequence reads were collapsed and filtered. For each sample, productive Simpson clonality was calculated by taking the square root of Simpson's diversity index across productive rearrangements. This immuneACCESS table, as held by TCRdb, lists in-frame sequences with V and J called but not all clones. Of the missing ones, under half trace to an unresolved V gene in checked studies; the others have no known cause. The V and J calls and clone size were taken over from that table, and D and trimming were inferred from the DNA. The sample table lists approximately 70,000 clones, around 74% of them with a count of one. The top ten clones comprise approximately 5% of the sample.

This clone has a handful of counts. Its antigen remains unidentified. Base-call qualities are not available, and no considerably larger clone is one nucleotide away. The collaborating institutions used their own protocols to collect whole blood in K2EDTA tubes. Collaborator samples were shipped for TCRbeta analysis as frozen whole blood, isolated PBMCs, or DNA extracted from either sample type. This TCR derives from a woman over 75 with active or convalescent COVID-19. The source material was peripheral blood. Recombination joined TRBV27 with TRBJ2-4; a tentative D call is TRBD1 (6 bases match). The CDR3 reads CASRPSQGAKNIQYF. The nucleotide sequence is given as TGTGCCAGCAGGCCATCCCAGGGGGCCAAAAACATTCAGTACTTC.